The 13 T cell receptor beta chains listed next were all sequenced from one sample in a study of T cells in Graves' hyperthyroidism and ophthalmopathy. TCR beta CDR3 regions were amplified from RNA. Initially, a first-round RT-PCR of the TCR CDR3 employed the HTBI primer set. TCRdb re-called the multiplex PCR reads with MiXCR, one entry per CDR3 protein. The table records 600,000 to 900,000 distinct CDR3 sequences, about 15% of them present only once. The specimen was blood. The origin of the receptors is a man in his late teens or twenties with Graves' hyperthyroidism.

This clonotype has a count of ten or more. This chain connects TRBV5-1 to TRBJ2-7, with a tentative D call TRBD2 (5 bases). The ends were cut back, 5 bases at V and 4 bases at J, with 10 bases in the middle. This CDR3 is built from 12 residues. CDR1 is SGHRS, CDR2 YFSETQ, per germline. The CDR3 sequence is CASRRDRYEQYF. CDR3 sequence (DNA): TGCGCCAGCAGACGGGATAGGTACGAGCAGTACTTC.

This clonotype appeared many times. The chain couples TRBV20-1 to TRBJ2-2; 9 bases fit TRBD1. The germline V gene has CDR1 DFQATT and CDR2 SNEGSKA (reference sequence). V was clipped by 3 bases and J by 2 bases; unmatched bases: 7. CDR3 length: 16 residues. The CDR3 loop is CSARQDRGTNTGELFF. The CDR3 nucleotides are TGCAGTGCTAGGCAGGACAGGGGAACCAACACCGGGGAGCTGTTTTTT.

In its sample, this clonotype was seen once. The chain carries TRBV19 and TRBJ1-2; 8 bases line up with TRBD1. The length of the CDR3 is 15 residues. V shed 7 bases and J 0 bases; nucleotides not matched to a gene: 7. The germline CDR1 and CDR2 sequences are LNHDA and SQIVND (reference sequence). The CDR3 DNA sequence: TGTGCCAGTAAGGCCAGGGGGCAAACTAACTATGGCTACACCTTC. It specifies CASKARGQTNYGYTF.

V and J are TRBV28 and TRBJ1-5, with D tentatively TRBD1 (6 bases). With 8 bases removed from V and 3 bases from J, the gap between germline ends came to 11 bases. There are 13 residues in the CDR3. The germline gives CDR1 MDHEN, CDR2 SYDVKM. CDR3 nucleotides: TGTGCCAGCTATGGACAGCTCAATCAGCCCCAGCATTTT. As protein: CASYGQLNQPQHF.

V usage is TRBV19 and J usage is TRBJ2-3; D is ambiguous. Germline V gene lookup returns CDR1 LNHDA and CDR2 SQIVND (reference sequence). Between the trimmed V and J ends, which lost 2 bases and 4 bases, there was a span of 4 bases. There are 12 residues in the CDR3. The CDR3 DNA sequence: TGTGCCAGTAGTATACCCCCAGATACGCAGTATTTT. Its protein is CASSIPPDTQYF.

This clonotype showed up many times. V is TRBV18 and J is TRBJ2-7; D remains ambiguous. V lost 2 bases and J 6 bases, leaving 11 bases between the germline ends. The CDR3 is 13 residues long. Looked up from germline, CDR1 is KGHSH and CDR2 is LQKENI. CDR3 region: CASSPGQVGEQYF. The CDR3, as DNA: TGTGCCAGCTCACCAGGGCAGGTCGGCGAGCAGTACTTC. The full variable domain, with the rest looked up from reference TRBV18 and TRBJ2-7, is NAGVMQNPRHLVRRRGQEARLRCSPMKGHSHVYWYRQLPEEGLKFMVYLQKENIIDESGMPKERFSAEFPKEGPSILRIQQVVRGDSAAYFCASSPGQVGEQYFGPGTRLTVT.

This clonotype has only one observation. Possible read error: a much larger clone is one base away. As DNA, the CDR3 is TGTGCCAGCAGCCAATTTGGGGAAAGGGACGAGCAGTACTTC. Amino acids: CASSQFGERDEQYF. The V and J genes are TRBV3-1 and TRBJ2-7; D is ambiguous. Germline V gene sequence: CDR1 LGHDT, CDR2 YNNKEL (reference sequence). The CDR3 has 14 amino acids. V dropped 2 bases and J dropped 5 bases, with 13 bases sitting between them.

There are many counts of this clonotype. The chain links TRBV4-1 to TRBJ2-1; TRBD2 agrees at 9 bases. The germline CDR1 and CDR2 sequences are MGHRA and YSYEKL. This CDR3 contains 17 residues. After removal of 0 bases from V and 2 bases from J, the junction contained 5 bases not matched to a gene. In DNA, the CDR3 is TGCGCCAGCAGCCAAGAGGGATTAGCGGGAGCCTACAATGAGCAGTTCTTC. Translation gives CASSQEGLAGAYNEQFF.

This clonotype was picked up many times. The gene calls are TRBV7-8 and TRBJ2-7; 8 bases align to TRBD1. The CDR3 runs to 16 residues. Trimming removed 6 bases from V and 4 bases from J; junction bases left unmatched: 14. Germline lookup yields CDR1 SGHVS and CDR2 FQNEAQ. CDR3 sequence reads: CASRRWTGKVPYEQYF. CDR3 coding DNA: TGTGCCAGCAGACGCTGGACAGGGAAGGTCCCTTACGAGCAGTACTTC.

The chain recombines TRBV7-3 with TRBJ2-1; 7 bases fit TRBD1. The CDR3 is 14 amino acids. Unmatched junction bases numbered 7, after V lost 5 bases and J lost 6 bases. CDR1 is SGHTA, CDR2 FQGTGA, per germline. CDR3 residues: CASSLDRDTNEQFF. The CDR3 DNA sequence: TGTGCCAGCAGCCTCGACAGGGATACCAATGAGCAGTTCTTC.

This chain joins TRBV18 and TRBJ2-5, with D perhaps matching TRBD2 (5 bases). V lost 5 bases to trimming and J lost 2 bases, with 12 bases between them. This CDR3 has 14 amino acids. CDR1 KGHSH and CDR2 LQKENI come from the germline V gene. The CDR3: CASSSLALQETQYF. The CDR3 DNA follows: TGTGCCAGCTCATCTCTAGCACTTCAAGAGACCCAGTACTTC. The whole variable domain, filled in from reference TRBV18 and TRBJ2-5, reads NAGVMQNPRHLVRRRGQEARLRCSPMKGHSHVYWYRQLPEEGLKFMVYLQKENIIDESGMPKERFSAEFPKEGPSILRIQQVVRGDSAAYFCASSSLALQETQYFGPGTRLLVL.

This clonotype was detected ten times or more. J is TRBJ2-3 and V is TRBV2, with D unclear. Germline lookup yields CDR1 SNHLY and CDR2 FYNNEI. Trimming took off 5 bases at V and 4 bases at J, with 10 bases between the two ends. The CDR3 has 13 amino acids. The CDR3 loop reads CASSLLGPDTQYF. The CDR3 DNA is TGTGCCAGCAGTTTACTTGGACCAGATACGCAGTATTTT.

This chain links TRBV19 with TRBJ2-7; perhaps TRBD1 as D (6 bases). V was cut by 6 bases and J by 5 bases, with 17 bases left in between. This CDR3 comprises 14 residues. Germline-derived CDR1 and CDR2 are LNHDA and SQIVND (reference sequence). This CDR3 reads CASRPTQGSHEQYF. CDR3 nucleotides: TGTGCCAGTAGGCCGACTCAGGGGAGCCACGAGCAGTACTTC. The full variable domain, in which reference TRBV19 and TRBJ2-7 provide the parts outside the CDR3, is DGGITQSPKYLFRKEGQNVTLSCEQNLNHDAMYWYRQDPGQGLRLIYYSQIVNDFQKGDIAEGYSVSREKKESFPLTVTSAQKNPTAFYLCASRPTQGSHEQYFGPGTRLTVT.